This TCR beta chain was identified during a study of CD8 T cells in Susac syndrome. Notes on this clonotype: Its antigen remains unknown.

The RNA, roughly 0.45 to 1 ug, was put through reverse transcription using random hexamers. Amplification of TCR beta CDR3 across 54 Vbeta and 13 Jbeta was performed with immunoSEQ multiplex PCR. TCRdb reprocessed the immunoSEQ multiplex PCR reads with MiXCR, giving one entry per CDR3 protein. The table includes approximately 150,000 distinct CDR3 sequences, roughly 94% detected once. Study-wide points: As the study acknowledged, the number of individuals in its TCR sequencing and HLA analysis was relatively small.

Sequencing of TCR beta was performed on blood CD8+ T cells and on blood CD4+ T cells. Healthy donors constituted the controls, which were matched for age and sex. CDR3 length: 13 amino acids. Germline CDR1 is KGHSH and CDR2 is LQKENI. V dropped 3 bases and J dropped 5 bases, with 8 bases sitting between them. The chain couples TRBV18 to TRBJ1-5; the D gene is possibly TRBD1 (5 bases). Sequencing input: CD4+ T cells from PBMCs. This receptor was taken from a human donor in good health. The CDR3 reads CASSPLGDQPQHF. CDR3 nucleotide sequence: TGTGCCAGCTCACCGTTAGGGGATCAGCCCCAGCATTTT. Filled out from reference TRBV18 and TRBJ1-5, the complete variable domain reads NAGVMQNPRHLVRRRGQEARLRCSPMKGHSHVYWYRQLPEEGLKFMVYLQKENIIDESGMPKERFSAEFPKEGPSILRIQQVVRGDSAAYFCASSPLGDQPQHFGDGTRLSIL.